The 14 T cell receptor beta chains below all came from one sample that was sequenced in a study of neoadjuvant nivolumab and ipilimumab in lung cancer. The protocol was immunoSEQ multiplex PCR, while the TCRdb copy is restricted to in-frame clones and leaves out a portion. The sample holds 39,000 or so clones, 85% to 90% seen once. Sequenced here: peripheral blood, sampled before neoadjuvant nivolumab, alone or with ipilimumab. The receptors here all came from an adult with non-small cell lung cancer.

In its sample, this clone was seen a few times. CDR3 sequence: CASSVVLGGPQYF. CDR3 nucleotides: TGTGCCAGCAGCGTAGTTCTGGGAGGCCCGCAGTATTTT. The chain is built from TRBV9 and TRBJ2-3, with D perhaps TRBD2 (6 bases). The CDR3 covers 13 residues. V lost 0 bases and J 10 bases, leaving 12 bases between the germline ends. Germline V gene data show CDR1 as SGDLS and CDR2 as YYNGEE.

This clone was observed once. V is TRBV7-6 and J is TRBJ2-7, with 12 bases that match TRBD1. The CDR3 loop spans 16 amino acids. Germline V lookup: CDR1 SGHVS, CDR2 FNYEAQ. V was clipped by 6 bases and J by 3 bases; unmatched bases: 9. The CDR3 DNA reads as TGTGCCAGCAGTAAGGAGGGACAGGGGGCTAGCTACGAGCAGTACTTC. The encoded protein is CASSKEGQGASYEQYF.

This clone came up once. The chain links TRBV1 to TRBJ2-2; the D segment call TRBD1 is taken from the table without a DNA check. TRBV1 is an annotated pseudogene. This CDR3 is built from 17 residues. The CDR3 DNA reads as TGCACCAGCAGCCAAGAAGAGGGGGCAGCGAACACCGGGGAGCTGTTTTTT. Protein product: CTSSQEEGAANTGELFF.

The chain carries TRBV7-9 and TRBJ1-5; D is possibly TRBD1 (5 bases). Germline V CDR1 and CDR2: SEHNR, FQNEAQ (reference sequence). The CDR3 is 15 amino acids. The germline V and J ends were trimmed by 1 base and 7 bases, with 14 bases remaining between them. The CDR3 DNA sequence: TGTGCCAGCAGCTTAGATGTGGGACGCCTGCAGCCCCAGCATTTT. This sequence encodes CASSLDVGRLQPQHF.

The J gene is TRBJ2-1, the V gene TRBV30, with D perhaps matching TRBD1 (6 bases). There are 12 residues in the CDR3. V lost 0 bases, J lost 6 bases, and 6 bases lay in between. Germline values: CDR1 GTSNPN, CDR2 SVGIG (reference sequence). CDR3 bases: TGTGCCTGGAGTGTACAGGGCAATGAGCAGTTCTTC. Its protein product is CAWSVQGNEQFF.

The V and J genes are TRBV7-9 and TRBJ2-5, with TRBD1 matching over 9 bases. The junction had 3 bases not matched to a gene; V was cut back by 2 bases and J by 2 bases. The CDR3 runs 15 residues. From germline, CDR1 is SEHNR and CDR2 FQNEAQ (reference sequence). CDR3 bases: TGTGCCAGCAGCTTAAGACAGGGGGAACAAGAGACCCAGTACTTC. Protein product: CASSLRQGEQETQYF.

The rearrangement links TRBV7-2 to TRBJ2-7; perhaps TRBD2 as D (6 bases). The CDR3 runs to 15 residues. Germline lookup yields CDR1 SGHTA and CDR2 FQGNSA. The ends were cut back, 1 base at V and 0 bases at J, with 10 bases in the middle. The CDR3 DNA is TGTGCCAGCAGCTTAGGTGCGGGGATCTCCTACGAGCAGTACTTC. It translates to CASSLGAGISYEQYF.

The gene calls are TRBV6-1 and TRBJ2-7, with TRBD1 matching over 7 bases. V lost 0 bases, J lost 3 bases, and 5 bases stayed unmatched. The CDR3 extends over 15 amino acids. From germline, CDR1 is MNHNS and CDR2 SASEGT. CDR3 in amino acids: CASSEAPRQGYEQYF. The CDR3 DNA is TGTGCCAGCAGTGAAGCCCCTAGACAGGGCTACGAGCAGTACTTC.

The CDR3 DNA reads TGTGCCAGTAGTATACAGCGGGGCCCCTACGAGCAGTACTTC. The encoded protein is CASSIQRGPYEQYF. The V gene is TRBV19, the J gene TRBJ2-7; TRBD2 matches at 7 bases. V lost 2 bases, J lost 2 bases, and 3 bases stayed unmatched. Germline V CDR1 and CDR2: LNHDA, SQIVND (reference sequence). The CDR3 is 14 amino acids.

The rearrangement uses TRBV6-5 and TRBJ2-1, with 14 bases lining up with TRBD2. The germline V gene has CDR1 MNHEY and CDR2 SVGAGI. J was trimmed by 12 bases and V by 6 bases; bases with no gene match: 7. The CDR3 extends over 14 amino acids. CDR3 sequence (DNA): TGTGCCAGCAGGGCCGGGACTAGCGGGAGAGGGCAGTTCTTC. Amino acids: CASRAGTSGRGQFF.

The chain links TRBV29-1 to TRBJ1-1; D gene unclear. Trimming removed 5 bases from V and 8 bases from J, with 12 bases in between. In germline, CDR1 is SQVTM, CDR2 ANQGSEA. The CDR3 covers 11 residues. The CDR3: CSVINYQEAFF. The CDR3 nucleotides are TGCAGCGTTATTAACTACCAAGAAGCTTTCTTT.

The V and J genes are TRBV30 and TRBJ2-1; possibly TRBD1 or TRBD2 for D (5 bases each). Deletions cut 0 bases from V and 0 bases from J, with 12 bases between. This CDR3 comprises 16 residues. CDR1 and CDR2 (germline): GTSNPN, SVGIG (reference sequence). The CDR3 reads CAWSVRGLSSYNEQFF. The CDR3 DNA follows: TGTGCCTGGAGTGTACGGGGCTTGAGCTCCTACAATGAGCAGTTCTTC.

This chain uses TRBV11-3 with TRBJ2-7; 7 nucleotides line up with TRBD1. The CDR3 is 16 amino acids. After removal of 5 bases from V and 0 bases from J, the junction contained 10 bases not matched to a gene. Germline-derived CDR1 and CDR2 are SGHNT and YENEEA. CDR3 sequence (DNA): TGTGCCAGCAGCCCACTCGAGGGGGCTATCTCCTACGAGCAGTACTTC. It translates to CASSPLEGAISYEQYF. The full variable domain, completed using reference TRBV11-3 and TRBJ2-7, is EAGVVQSPRYKIIEKKQPVAFWCNPISGHNTLYWYLQNLGQGPELLIRYENEEAVDDSQLPKDRFSAERLKGVDSTLKIQPAELGDSAVYLCASSPLEGAISYEQYFGPGTRLTVT.

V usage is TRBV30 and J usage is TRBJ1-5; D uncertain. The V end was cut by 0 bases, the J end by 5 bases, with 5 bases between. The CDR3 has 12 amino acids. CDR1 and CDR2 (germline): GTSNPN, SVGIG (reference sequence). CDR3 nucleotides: TGTGCCTGGAGTGTTGGGGATCAGCCCCAGCATTTT. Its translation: CAWSVGDQPQHF.